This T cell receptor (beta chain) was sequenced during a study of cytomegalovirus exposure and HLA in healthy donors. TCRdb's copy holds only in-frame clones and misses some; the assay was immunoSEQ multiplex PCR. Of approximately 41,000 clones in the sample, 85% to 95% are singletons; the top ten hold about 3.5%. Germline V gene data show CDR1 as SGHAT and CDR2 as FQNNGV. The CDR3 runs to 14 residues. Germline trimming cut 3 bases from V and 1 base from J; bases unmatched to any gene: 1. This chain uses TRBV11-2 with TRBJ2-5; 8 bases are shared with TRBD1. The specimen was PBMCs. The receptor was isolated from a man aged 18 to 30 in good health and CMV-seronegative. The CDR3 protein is CASSLTGVQETQYF. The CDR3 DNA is TGTGCCAGCAGCTTGACAGGGGTCCAAGAGACCCAGTACTTC. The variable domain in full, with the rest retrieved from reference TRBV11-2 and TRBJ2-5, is EAGVAQSPRYKIIEKRQSVAFWCNPISGHATLYWYQQILGQGPKLLIQFQNNGVVDDSQLPKDRFSAERLKGVDSTLKIQPAKLEDSAVYLCASSLTGVQETQYFGPGTRLLVL.